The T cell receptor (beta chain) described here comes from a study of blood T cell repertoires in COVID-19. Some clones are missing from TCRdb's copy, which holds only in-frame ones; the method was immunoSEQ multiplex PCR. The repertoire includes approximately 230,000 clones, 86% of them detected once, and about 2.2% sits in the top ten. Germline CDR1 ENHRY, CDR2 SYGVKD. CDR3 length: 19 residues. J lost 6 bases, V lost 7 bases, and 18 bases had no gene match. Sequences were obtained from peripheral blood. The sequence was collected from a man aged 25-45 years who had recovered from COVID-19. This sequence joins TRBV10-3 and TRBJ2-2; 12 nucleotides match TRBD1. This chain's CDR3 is CAITPRGPGGQGAPGELFF. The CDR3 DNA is TGTGCCATCACACCGCGGGGTCCTGGGGGACAGGGGGCGCCCGGGGAGCTGTTTTTT.